This T cell receptor beta chain originates from a study of shared clonotypes between healthy human individuals. Some clones are missing from TCRdb's copy, which holds only in-frame ones; the method was immunoSEQ multiplex PCR. Of some 790,000 clones listed, 72% were seen once; the top ten hold around 1.8%. Germline assignment: CDR1 MNHEY and CDR2 SVGAGI. This CDR3 comprises 16 residues. Trimming cost V 2 bases and J 0 bases, with 12 bases left between them. The rearrangement uses TRBV6-5 and TRBJ2-3, with no clear D. The clonotype was recovered from a woman aged 25 to 39 in good health. Sample: memory CD4+ T cells sorted from blood. Described subset: CD45RA-negative fraction. DNA of the CDR3: TGTGCCAGCAGTTACGGGTTAGGAACTAGCACAGATACGCAGTATTTT. Translated, it gives CASSYGLGTSTDTQYF.